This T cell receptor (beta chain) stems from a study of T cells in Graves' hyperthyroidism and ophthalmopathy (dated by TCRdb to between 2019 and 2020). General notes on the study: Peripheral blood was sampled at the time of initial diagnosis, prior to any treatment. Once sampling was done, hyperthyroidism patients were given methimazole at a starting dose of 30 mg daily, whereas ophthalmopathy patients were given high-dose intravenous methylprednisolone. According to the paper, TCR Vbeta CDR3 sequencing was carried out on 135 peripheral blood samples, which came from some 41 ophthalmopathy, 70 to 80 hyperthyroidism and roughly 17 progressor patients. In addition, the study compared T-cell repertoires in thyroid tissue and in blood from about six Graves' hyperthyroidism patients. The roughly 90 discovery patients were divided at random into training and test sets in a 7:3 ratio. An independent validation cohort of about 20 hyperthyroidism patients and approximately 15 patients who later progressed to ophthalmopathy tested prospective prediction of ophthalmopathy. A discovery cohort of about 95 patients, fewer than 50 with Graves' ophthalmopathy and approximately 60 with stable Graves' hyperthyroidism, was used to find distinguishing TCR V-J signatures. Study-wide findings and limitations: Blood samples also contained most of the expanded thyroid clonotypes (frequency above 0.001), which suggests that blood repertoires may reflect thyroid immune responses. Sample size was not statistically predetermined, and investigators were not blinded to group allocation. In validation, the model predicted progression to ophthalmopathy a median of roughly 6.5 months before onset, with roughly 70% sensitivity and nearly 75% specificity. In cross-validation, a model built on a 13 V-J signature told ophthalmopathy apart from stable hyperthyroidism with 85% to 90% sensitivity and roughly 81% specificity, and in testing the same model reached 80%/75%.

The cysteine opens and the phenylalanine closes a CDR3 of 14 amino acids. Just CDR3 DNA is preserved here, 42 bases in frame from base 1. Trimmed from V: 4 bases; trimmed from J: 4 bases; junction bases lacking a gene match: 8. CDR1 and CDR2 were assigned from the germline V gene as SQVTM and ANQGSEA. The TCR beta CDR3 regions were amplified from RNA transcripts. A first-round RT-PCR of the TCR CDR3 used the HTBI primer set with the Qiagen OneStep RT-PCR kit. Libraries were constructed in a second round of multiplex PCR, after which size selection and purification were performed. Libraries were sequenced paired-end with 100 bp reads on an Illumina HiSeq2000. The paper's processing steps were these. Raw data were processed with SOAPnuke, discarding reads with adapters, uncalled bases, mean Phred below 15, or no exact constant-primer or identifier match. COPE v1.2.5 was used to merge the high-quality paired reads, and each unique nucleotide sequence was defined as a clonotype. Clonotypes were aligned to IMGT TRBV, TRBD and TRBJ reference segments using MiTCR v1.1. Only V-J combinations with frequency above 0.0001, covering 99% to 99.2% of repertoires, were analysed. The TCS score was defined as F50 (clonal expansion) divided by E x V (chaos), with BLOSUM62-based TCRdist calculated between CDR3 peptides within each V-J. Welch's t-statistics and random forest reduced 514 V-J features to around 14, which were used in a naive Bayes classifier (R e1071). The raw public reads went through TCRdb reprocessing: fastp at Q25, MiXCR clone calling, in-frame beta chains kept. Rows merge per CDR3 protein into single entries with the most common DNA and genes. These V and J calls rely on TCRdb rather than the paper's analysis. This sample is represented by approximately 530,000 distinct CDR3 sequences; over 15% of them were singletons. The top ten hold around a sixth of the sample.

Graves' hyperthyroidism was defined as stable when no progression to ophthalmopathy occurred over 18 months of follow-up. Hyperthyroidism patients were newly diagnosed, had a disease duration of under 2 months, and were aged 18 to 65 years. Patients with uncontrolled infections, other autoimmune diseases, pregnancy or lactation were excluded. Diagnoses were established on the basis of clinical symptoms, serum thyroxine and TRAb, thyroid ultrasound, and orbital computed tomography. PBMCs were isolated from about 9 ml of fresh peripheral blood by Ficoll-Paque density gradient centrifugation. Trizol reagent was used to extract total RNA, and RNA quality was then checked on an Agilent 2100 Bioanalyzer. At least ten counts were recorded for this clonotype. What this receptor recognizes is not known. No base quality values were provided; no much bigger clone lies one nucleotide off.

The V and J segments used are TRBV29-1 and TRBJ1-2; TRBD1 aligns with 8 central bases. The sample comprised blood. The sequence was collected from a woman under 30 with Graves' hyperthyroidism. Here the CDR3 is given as CSVGGTGGLYGYTF. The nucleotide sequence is TGCAGCGTTGGAGGAACAGGGGGTCTCTATGGCTACACCTTC. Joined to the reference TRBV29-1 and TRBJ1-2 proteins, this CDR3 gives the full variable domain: SAVISQKPSRDICQRGTSLTIQCQVDSQVTMMFWYRQQPGQSLTLIATANQGSEATYESGFVIDKFPISRPNLTFSTLTVSNMSPEDSSIYLCSVGGTGGLYGYTFGSGTRLTVV.